This T cell receptor beta chain was observed in a study of blood T cell repertoires in COVID-19. Study processing details: Reference gene primer amplification gave estimated nucleated cell counts. TCRdb's copy holds only in-frame clones and misses some; the assay was immunoSEQ multiplex PCR. V and J calls plus clone size are reproduced from that table; the DNA served to infer D and trimming. The data show roughly 100,000 clones, 75% to 90% seen once. This CDR3 is 16 amino acids long. Germline V gene data show CDR1 as LGHNT and CDR2 as FRNRAP. Trimming left V 0 bases short and J 5 bases short, with 16 bases between.

The chain links TRBV12-5 to TRBJ2-5, with D possibly TRBD1 on 8 matching bases. The TCR was taken from a woman of 80 years or more with active or convalescent COVID-19. The specimen sequenced was peripheral blood. The CDR3: CASGLVMTGEGETQYF. The CDR3 nucleotides are TGTGCTAGTGGTTTGGTAATGACAGGGGAGGGTGAGACCCAGTACTTC.